The T cell receptor beta chain described here comes from a study of post-analysis software for immune sequencing data. Findings and caveats of the study: Normalized Chao1 diversity was significantly reduced in patients versus controls. Among 5 or 6 TRBV segments more frequent in patients than controls were TRBV5-6, TRBV5-1 and TRBV20-1.

This CDR3 has 14 amino acids. CDR1 SGDLS and CDR2 YYNGEE come from the germline V gene. V was trimmed by 0 bases and J by 4 bases, leaving 9 bases between them. In this sample, this clonotype turned up a few times. Its specificity is not known. Researchers reported that TCR beta cDNA libraries carried unique molecular identifiers. A single record per CDR3 protein comes from TCRdb applying MiXCR to the PCR reads. The table shows under 650,000 distinct CDR3 sequences, with roughly 45% occurring only once. The chain employs TRBV9 and TRBJ2-3; D is unresolved. This receptor was identified in a girl between 5 and 17 years old with multiple sclerosis. The sequenced sample consisted of blood. CDR3 in amino acids: CASSVDFKSDTQYF. CDR3 nucleotides: TGTGCCAGCAGCGTAGACTTTAAGTCAGATACGCAGTATTTT.